This T cell receptor beta chain is from a study of T cells in Graves' hyperthyroidism and ophthalmopathy. Regarding the study as a whole: Also found in blood were most expanded thyroid clonotypes above 0.001. The model's output predicted ophthalmopathy at a median of approximately 6.5 months prior to onset.

Regions amplified from RNA transcripts were the TCR beta CDR3 regions. Researchers ran a first-round RT-PCR on the TCR CDR3 using the HTBI primer set. TCRdb ran MiXCR on the multiplex PCR reads and lists one entry per CDR3 protein. The sample shows fewer than 500,000 distinct CDR3 sequences, approximately 15% of them seen only once. Researchers barred patients who had uncontrolled infection, other autoimmune disease, pregnancy or lactation. PBMCs were derived from 10 ml fresh peripheral blood. This clonotype was detected many times. Its cognate antigen is unknown. V shed 0 bases, J shed 5 bases, and the junction held 14 bases outside the gene matches. Germline V gene data show CDR1 as SGHDT and CDR2 as YYEEEE. The CDR3 spans 18 residues.

The source of this sequence is a young man with Graves' ophthalmopathy. J is TRBJ2-5 and V is TRBV5-6; 9 positions agree with TRBD1. Sequencing input: blood. The CDR3 here is CASSLAVFGTGTGETQYF. The CDR3 DNA sequence: TGTGCCAGCAGCTTGGCCGTTTTTGGGACAGGGACCGGGGAGACCCAGTACTTC.